Shown below are 20 T cell receptor beta chains from a single sample sequenced in a study of shared T cell receptors in the human thymus. Here immunoSEQ multiplex PCR was the method, and the copy in TCRdb shows in-frame clones only, minus some. The profile covers almost 550,000 clones, with 75% to 85% appearing a single time and 0.013% taken by the ten largest. The sample also formed part of further work on human thymus T cells.

The specimen was thymocytes. The receptors stem from a boy under two years old with a congenital heart defect.

The chain combines TRBV27 with TRBJ2-1; weak D call: TRBD2 (6 bases). V shed 5 bases and J shed 8 bases, with 10 bases lying between them. Germline V gene data show CDR1 as MNHEY and CDR2 as SMNVEV (reference sequence). This CDR3 spans 12 amino acids. CDR3 loop: CASSDPGDEQFF. The CDR3 DNA reads TGTGCCAGCAGTGACCCGGGGGATGAGCAGTTCTTC.

Worth noting for this clone: Other DNA variants within this sample encode the same CDR3. The chain uses TRBV19 and TRBJ2-7; 11 nucleotides agree with TRBD1. Germline CDR1 is LNHDA and CDR2 is SQIVND (reference sequence). With V trimmed by 6 bases and J by 3 bases, 7 bases remained unmatched. This CDR3 spans 15 amino acids. CDR3 DNA: TGTGCCAGTAGCCCCGGGACAGGGGGGGTCTACGAGCAGTACTTC. This gives the protein CASSPGTGGVYEQYF.

The chain uses TRBV9 and TRBJ2-2; TRBD2 aligns across 13 bases. The ends lost 3 bases at V and 7 bases at J; junction bases unmatched: 15. In germline, CDR1 is SGDLS, CDR2 YYNGEE. This CDR3 contains 19 residues. The CDR3 DNA reads as TGTGCCAGCAGCGCTCAGCCCGGCGGACTAGCGGGAGTGGGCGGGGAGCTGTTTTTT. Its protein is CASSAQPGGLAGVGGELFF. Supplemented by reference TRBV9 and TRBJ2-2, the full variable domain reads DSGVTQTPKHLITATGQRVTLRCSPRSGDLSVYWYQQSLDQGLQFLIQYYNGEERAKGNILERFSAQQFPDLHSELNLSSLELGDSALYFCASSAQPGGLAGVGGELFFGEGSRLTVL.

The gene calls are TRBV27 and TRBJ2-2, with TRBD2 matching over 9 bases. Germline V gene lookup returns CDR1 MNHEY and CDR2 SMNVEV (reference sequence). J lost 3 bases, V lost 4 bases, and 9 bases had no gene match. The CDR3 sequence is 17 residues long. The CDR3 loop reads CASSYVAGEYDTGELFF. In nucleotides, the CDR3 is TGTGCCAGCAGTTATGTAGCGGGAGAGTACGACACCGGGGAGCTGTTTTTT.

The chain uses TRBV7-6 and TRBJ2-1, with 12 bases fitting TRBD2. Germline trimming cut 1 base from V and 5 bases from J; bases unmatched to any gene: 18. Germline CDR1 reads SGHVS; CDR2 reads FNYEAQ. This CDR3 region has 21 residues. The chain's CDR3 is CASSLGLLAGGHKEDNNEQFF. Written as DNA, the CDR3 is TGTGCCAGCAGCTTAGGGTTACTAGCGGGAGGCCATAAGGAGGACAACAATGAGCAGTTCTTC.

This clone was counted a few times. The V gene is TRBV5-6, the J gene TRBJ2-7, with D perhaps TRBD1 (6 bases). The CDR3 covers 11 residues. Trimming left V 0 bases short and J 12 bases short, with 10 bases between. Germline CDR1 reads SGHDT; CDR2 reads YYEEEE. Here the CDR3 DNA reads TGTGCCAGCAGCTTGGGCGACAGGACGTACTTC. Amino acid sequence: CASSLGDRTYF.

This chain joins TRBV15 and TRBJ1-1; 9 bases line up with TRBD1. Per the germline V gene, CDR1 is LNHNV and CDR2 is YYDKDF (reference sequence). There are 16 residues in the CDR3. V lost 1 base, J lost 4 bases, and 7 bases stayed unmatched. CDR3 in amino acids: CATSRGFGQGSTEAFF. CDR3 DNA: TGTGCCACCAGCAGAGGTTTCGGACAGGGGAGCACTGAAGCTTTCTTT.

J is TRBJ1-3 and V is TRBV19, with TRBD1 matching 7 bases. The CDR3 spans 20 residues. Trimming at V came to 4 bases and at J to 0 bases, leaving 18 bases not matched to a gene. Germline CDR1 and CDR2: LNHDA and SQIVND (reference sequence). The CDR3 reads CASSTARLRRTGASGNTIYF. The CDR3 bases are TGTGCCAGTAGTACGGCCCGCCTCCGCCGTACAGGGGCCTCTGGAAACACCATATATTTT. Combining the CDR3 with reference TRBV19 and TRBJ1-3 gives the whole variable domain DGGITQSPKYLFRKEGQNVTLSCEQNLNHDAMYWYRQDPGQGLRLIYYSQIVNDFQKGDIAEGYSVSREKKESFPLTVTSAQKNPTAFYLCASSTARLRRTGASGNTIYFGEGSWLTVV.

The chain recombines TRBV4-3 with TRBJ2-7, with TRBD2 matching over 14 bases. The CDR3 has 20 amino acids. V lost 1 base and J lost 2; bases outside the gene matches: 13. Germline CDR1 reads LGHNA; CDR2 reads YSLEER. The CDR3 region is CASSQVQTGTSGGATYEQYF. The CDR3 DNA sequence: TGCGCCAGCAGCCAAGTCCAGACCGGGACTAGCGGGGGAGCCACCTACGAGCAGTACTTC.

The V and J genes are TRBV2 and TRBJ2-1; 11 positions match TRBD2. CDR1 and CDR2 (germline): SNHLY, FYNNEI. This CDR3 has 18 residues. The V segment lost 2 bases and the J segment 5 bases; nucleotides outside the gene matches: 11. The CDR3 reads CASSEPASGGTENNEQFF. The CDR3 nucleotides read TGTGCCAGCAGTGAACCCGCTAGCGGGGGGACCGAAAACAATGAGCAGTTCTTC.

This clone was detected a few times. The chain has TRBV13 and TRBJ2-7, with 8 bases lining up with TRBD2. J gave up 12 bases and V 5 bases, and 12 bases lay outside the gene matches. The V gene's germline CDR1 is PRHDT and CDR2 FYEKMQ (reference sequence). The CDR3 extends over 13 amino acids. This CDR3 is CASSPQAGTSLYF. CDR3 sequence (DNA): TGTGCCAGCAGCCCACAAGCCGGGACTAGTCTGTACTTC.

In the case of this clone: A junction end diverges from the germline sequence, so it may reflect a read error. The gene calls are TRBV7-7 and TRBJ1-3; D remains ambiguous. CDR1 is SSHAT and CDR2 is FNYEAQ in the germline V gene (reference sequence). The CDR3 loop spans 18 amino acids. CDR3 nucleotides: TGTGCTAGCAGCTTATGGAGGATGGGCCGGGGAGGTGGAAACACCATATATTTT. Protein: CASSLWRMGRGGGNTIYF. The variable domain in full, with the rest retrieved from reference TRBV7-7 and TRBJ1-3, is GAGVSQSPRYKVTKRGQDVTLRCDPISSHATLYWYQQALGQGPEFLTYFNYEAQPDKSGLPSDRFSAERPEGSISTLTIQRTEQRDSAMYRCASSLWRMGRGGGNTIYFGEGSWLTVV.

The gene calls are TRBV29-1 and TRBJ2-7, with 8 bases matching TRBD1. The CDR3 is 16 amino acids. Germline trimming cut 6 bases from V and 0 bases from J; bases unmatched to any gene: 13. Germline CDR1 reads SQVTM; CDR2 reads ANQGSEA. CDR3 sequence: CSVALNRGKGSYEQYF. The CDR3 bases are TGCAGCGTAGCCCTAAACAGGGGGAAGGGCTCCTACGAGCAGTACTTC.

This clone was detected only a few times. J is TRBJ2-3 and V is TRBV5-4, with a possible D match to TRBD2 (5 bases). The CDR3 is 11 amino acids. Between the trimmed V and J ends, which lost 4 bases and 6 bases, there was a span of 6 bases. Germline CDR1 and CDR2: SGHNT and YYREEE (reference sequence). The CDR3 protein is CASSPGDTQYF. CDR3 sequence (DNA): TGTGCCAGCAGCCCGGGGGATACGCAGTATTTT. The whole variable domain, filled in from reference TRBV5-4 and TRBJ2-3, reads ETGVTQSPTHLIKTRGQQVTLRCSSQSGHNTVSWYQQALGQGPQFIFQYYREEENGRGNFPPRFSGLQFPNYSSELNVNALELDDSALYLCASSPGDTQYFGPGTRLTVL.

The V call is TRBV10-3, the J call TRBJ2-7; 7 bases are a match to TRBD1. Looked up from germline, CDR1 is ENHRY and CDR2 is SYGVKD. This CDR3 comprises 13 residues. Unmatched junction bases numbered 3, after V lost 3 bases and J lost 4 bases. The CDR3 coding sequence is TGTGCCATCAGTGATCCGGACAGGTACGAGCAGTACTTC. Its protein is CAISDPDRYEQYF.

The gene calls are TRBV5-1 and TRBJ2-1, with D unclear. The CDR3 has 16 residues. V lost 0 bases, J lost 0 bases, and 10 bases lay in between. In germline, CDR1 is SGHRS, CDR2 YFSETQ. As DNA, the CDR3 is TGCGCCAGCAGCTTGGGAGAACCTAGCTCCTACAATGAGCAGTTCTTC. Translating it yields CASSLGEPSSYNEQFF.

This rearrangement joins TRBV6-5 to TRBJ2-7; 9 nucleotides line up with TRBD2. This CDR3 is 15 amino acids long. Trimming cost V 4 bases and J 3 bases; bases outside gene matches: 7. Germline assignment: CDR1 MNHEY and CDR2 SVGAGI. The CDR3 DNA follows: TGTGCCAGCAGTTCCCCCCTTAGCGGGAGCTACGAGCAGTACTTC. Amino acids: CASSSPLSGSYEQYF.

The rearrangement links TRBV15 to TRBJ2-1, with D hard to call. The germline V gene encodes CDR1 LNHNV and CDR2 YYDKDF (reference sequence). This CDR3 is built from 16 residues. The V end was cut by 5 bases, the J end by 9 bases, with 23 bases between. The CDR3 region has the DNA TGTGCCACCAGCTCCCGCCACCCTTCTATCGGCGGTGAGCAGTTCTTC. It specifies CATSSRHPSIGGEQFF.

V and J are TRBV28 and TRBJ2-1, with TRBD2 identical over 10 bases. V was pared by 8 bases and J by 2 bases, with 9 bases of the junction left unmatched. CDR3 length: 16 amino acids. Germline CDR1 MDHEN, CDR2 SYDVKM. CDR3 nucleotide sequence: TGTGCCAGCGGACGTCCGGGACTAGCGACCTACAATGAGCAGTTCTTC. Translated: CASGRPGLATYNEQFF.

In this sample, this clone turned up once. The rearrangement uses TRBV5-6 and TRBJ2-5, with TRBD2 as a possible D gene (6 bases). Germline values: CDR1 SGHDT, CDR2 YYEEEE. V was pared by 0 bases and J by 3 bases, with 12 bases between. The CDR3 is 15 residues long. CDR3 coding DNA: TGTGCCAGCAGCTTGGCCTTTTGGGGGGAAGAGACCCAGTACTTC. Translating it yields CASSLAFWGEETQYF.